The rows below give T cell receptor beta chains drawn from one sample of a study of regulatory T cells in long-lasting Graves disease. TCRdb re-called the multiplex PCR reads with MiXCR, one entry per CDR3 protein. Among 530,000 or so distinct CDR3 sequences listed, roughly 15% were seen once. A further study also used this sample, focusing on T cells in Graves' hyperthyroidism and ophthalmopathy.

Source: peripheral blood mononuclear cells (PBMCs), taken at new diagnosis, from a patient treated with antithyroid drugs. These receptors were collected from a man aged 18 to 29 with Graves disease. Both conserved end residues are part of each CDR3. The size of a clone is reported for some rows only, either as once, few or many, or as a class for expanded clones.

j_call v_call clone_size cdr3_aa
TRBJ1-3 TRBV12-5 - CASGLGQVPGNTIYF
TRBJ1-1 TRBV29-1 - CSVPGQLNTEAFF
TRBJ2-7 TRBV27 - CASSSRETIYEQYF
TRBJ2-7 TRBV7-2 many CASSLARGQGRSYEQYF
TRBJ2-1 TRBV18 few CASSPPLLSGGRGNEQFF
TRBJ1-2 TRBV2 few CASSRQGTELF
TRBJ1-5 TRBV30 many CAWNPRGNQPQHF
TRBJ2-7 TRBV5-1 many CASSGGPRAVNSYEQYF
TRBJ2-3 TRBV20-1 few CSVVTSTDTQYF
TRBJ2-1 TRBV30 many CAWSVAGYNEQFF
TRBJ2-1 TRBV5-1 many CASSVGTGASLNEQFF
TRBJ1-4 TRBV19 once CASTGAATNEKLFF
TRBJ2-5 TRBV28 few CASSFQGPPGETQYF
TRBJ2-1 TRBV7-2 - CASSLGWSGAYNEQFF
TRBJ1-4 TRBV28 - CASSLSGQGSNEKLFF
TRBJ1-6 TRBV11-2 few CASSPASLRTLHF
TRBJ2-5 TRBV20-1 many CSARDQGGPLQETQYF
TRBJ1-2 TRBV20-1 few CSADRGGGPNPYGYTF
TRBJ2-1 TRBV20-1 once CSARPGTGGGNEQFF
TRBJ1-5 TRBV11-2 many CASRGSPNQPQHF
TRBJ1-5 TRBV2 many CASSENREVIPPQHF
TRBJ2-1 TRBV24-1 - CATSDFRGEQFF
TRBJ1-4 TRBV15 - CATSTPRQGLSEKLFF
TRBJ1-1 TRBV9 many CASSSRGIGTEAFF
TRBJ2-1 TRBV20-1 once CSANGLANNEQFF
TRBJ2-5 TRBV30 - CAWKGGGRETQYF
TRBJ1-1 TRBV20-1 - CSAREGVDTEAFF
TRBJ2-2 TRBV12-3/TRBV12-4 - CASSHPTMWGSNTGELFF
TRBJ1-5 TRBV13 - CASSLSGAGPHISNQPQHF
TRBJ2-7 TRBV12-3/TRBV12-4 many CASRGLAGWNLYEQYF
TRBJ1-3 TRBV5-1 - CASSQTGAGNTIYF